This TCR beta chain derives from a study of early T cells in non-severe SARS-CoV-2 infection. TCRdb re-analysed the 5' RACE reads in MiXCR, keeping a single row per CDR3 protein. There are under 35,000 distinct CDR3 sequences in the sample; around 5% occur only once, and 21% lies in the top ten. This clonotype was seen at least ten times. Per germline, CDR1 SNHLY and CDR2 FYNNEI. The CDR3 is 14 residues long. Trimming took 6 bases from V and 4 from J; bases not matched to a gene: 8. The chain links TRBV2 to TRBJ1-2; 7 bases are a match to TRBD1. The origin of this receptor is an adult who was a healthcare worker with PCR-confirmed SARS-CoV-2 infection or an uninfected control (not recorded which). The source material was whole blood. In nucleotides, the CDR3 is TGTGCCAGCAGGGATTGGGGACAGAGCTATGGCTACACCTTC. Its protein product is CASRDWGQSYGYTF.